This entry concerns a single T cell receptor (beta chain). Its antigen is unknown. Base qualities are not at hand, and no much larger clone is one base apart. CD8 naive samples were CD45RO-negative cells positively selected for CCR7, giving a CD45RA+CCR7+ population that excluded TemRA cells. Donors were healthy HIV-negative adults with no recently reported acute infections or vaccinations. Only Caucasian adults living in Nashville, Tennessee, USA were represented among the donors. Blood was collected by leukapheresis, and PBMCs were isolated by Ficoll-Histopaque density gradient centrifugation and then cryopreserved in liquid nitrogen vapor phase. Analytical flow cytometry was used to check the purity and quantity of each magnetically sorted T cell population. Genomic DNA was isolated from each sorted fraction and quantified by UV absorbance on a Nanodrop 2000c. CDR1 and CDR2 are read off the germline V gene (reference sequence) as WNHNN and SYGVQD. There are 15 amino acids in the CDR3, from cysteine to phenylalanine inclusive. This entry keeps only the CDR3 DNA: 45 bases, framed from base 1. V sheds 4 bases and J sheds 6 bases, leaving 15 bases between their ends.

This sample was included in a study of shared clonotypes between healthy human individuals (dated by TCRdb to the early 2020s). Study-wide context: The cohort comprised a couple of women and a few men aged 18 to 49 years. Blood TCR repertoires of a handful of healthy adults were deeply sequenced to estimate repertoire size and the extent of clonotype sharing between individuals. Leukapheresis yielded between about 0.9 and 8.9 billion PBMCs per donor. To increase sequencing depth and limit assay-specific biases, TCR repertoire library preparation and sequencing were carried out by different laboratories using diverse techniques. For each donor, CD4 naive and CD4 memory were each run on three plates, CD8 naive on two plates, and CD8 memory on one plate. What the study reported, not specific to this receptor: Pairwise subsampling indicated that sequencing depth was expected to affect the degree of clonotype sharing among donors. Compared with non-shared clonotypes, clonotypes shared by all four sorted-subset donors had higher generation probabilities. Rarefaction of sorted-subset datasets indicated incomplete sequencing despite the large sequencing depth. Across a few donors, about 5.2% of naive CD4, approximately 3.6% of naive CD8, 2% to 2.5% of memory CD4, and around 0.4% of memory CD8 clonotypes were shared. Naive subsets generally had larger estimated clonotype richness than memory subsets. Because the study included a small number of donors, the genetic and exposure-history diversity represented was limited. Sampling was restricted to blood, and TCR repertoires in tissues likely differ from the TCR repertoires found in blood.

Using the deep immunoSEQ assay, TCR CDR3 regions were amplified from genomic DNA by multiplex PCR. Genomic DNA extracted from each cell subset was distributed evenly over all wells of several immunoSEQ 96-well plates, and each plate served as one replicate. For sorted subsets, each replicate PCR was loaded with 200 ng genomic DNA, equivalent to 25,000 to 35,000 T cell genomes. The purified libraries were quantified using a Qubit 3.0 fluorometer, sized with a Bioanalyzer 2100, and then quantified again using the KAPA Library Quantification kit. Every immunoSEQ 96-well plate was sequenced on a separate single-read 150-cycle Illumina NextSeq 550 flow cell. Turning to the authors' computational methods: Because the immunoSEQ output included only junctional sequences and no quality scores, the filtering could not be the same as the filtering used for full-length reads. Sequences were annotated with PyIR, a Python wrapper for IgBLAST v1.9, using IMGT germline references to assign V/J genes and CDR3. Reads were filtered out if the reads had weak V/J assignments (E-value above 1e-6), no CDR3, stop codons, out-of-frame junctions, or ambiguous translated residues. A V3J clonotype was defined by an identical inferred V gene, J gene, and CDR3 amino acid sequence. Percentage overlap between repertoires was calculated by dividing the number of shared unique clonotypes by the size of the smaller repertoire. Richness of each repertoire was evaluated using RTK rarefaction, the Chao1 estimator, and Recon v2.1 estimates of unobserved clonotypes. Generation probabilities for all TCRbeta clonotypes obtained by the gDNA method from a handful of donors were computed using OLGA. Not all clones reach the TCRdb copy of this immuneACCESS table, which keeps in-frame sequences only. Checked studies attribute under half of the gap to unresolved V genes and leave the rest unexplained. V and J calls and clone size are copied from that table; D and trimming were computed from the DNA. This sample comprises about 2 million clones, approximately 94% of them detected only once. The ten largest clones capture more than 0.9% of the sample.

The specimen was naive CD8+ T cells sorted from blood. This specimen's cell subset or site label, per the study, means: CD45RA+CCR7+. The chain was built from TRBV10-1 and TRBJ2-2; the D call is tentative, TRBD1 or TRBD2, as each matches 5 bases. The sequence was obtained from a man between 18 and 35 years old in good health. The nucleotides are TGCGCCAGCAGTGCGACCCTCGAGGGGTCCGGGGAGCTGTTTTTT. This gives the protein CASSATLEGSGELFF.